This TCR beta chain was found in a study of T cells in Graves' hyperthyroidism and ophthalmopathy. Regarding the study as a whole: Model predictions of ophthalmopathy came a median about 6.3 months before onset.

TCR beta CDR3 regions were amplified from RNA. HTBI primers were employed in a first-round RT-PCR of the TCR CDR3. TCRdb fed the multiplex PCR reads into MiXCR, producing one record per CDR3 protein. The sample includes about 610,000 distinct CDR3 sequences, 40% to 55% of them seen just once. The CDR3 consists of 17 residues. Germline CDR1 reads KGHDR; CDR2 reads SFDVKD. J was trimmed by 2 bases and V by 5 bases; bases with no gene match: 11. There are a few counts of this clonotype. Antigen: not known. The receptor's source is a woman under 30 with Graves' hyperthyroidism. V and J are TRBV24-1 and TRBJ2-3, with 8 bases fitting TRBD2. The specimen sequenced was peripheral blood or thyroid tissue (not recorded which). The CDR3 DNA is TGTGCCACCAGTGCCGCTTTAGCGGGAAGTCTCACAGATACGCAGTATTTT. It codes for CATSAALAGSLTDTQYF.